The clone carrying this TCR beta chain was detected a few times. The record originates from a study of blood T cell repertoires in COVID-19. Study at large: The United States, Italy and Spain provided the acute and convalescent COVID-19 samples. Sample material is recorded as cDNA or gDNA derived from T cells, B-cell-depleted T cells, or PBMCs.

The protocol was immunoSEQ multiplex PCR, while the TCRdb copy is restricted to in-frame clones and leaves out a portion. Among fewer than 200,000 clones listed, 83% were seen once. Deletions cut 5 bases from V and 0 bases from J, with 11 bases between. The germline gives CDR1 PRHDT, CDR2 FYEKMQ (reference sequence). This CDR3 is built from 14 residues. The origin of this receptor is a woman between 70 and 85 years old with COVID-19, enrolled during active disease. The chain joins TRBV13 to TRBJ2-7; D is possibly TRBD1 (5 bases). The sample was peripheral blood. This chain's CDR3 is CASSQRQSSYEQYF. CDR3 nucleotides: TGTGCCAGCAGCCAACGACAGAGCTCCTACGAGCAGTACTTC.